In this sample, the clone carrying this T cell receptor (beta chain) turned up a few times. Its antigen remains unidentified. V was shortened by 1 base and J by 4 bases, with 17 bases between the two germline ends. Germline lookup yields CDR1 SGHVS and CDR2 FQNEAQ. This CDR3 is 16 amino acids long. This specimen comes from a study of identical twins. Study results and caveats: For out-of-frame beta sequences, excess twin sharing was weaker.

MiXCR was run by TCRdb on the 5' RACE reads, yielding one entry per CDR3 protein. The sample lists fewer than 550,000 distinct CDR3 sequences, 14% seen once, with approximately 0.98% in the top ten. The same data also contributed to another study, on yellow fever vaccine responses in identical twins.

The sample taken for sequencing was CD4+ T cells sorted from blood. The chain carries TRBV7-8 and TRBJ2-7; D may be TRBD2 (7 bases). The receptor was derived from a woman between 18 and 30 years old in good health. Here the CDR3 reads CASSLGGGGFLYEQYF. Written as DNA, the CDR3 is TGTGCCAGCAGCTTAGGGGGGGGCGGTTTCCTTTACGAGCAGTACTTC.